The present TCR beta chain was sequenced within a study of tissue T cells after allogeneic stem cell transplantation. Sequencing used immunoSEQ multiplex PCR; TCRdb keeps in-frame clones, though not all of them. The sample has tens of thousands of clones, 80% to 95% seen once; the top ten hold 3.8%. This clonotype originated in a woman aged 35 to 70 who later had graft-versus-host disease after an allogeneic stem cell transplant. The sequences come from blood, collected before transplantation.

In nucleotides, the CDR3 is TGTGCCTGTACGCCCCTGGGACAGACGTCCTACGAGCAGTACTTC. Protein: CACTPLGQTSYEQYF. V usage is TRBV30 and J usage is TRBJ2-7; TRBD1 agrees at 7 bases. The CDR3 is 15 residues long. CDR1 is GTSNPN and CDR2 is SVGIG in the germline V gene (reference sequence). Trimming removed 6 bases from V and 1 base from J; junction bases left unmatched: 12.